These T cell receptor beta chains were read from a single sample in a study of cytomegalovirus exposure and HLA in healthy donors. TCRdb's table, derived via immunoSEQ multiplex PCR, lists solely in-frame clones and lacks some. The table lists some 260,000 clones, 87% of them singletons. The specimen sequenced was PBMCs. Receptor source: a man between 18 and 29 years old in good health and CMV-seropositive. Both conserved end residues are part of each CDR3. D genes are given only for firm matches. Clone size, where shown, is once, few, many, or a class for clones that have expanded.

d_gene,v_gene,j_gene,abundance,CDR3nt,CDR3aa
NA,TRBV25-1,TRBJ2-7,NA,TGTGCCACCCTATTTATTTACGAGCAGTACTTC,CATLFIYEQYF
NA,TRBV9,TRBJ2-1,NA,TGTGCCAGCAGCGTAGACCTATACTCCTACAATGAGCAGTTCTTC,CASSVDLYSYNEQFF
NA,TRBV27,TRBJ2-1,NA,TGTGCCAGCAGTTTCCCCGCTGGGGAGCAGTTCTTC,CASSFPAGEQFF
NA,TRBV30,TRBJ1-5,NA,TGTGCCTGGAGTGTACAGGGAGTGAAGCCCCAGCATTTT,CAWSVQGVKPQHF
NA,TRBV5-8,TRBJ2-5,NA,TGTGCCAGCAGATTTCTCTACTTC,CASRFLYF
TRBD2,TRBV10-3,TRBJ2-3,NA,TGTGCCATCAGTGAATTCAGCGGGAGGGCAACAGATACGCAGTATTTT,CAISEFSGRATDTQYF
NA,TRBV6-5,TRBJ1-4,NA,TGTGCCAGCAGTTACTGGCGGCCGGGGCAGGGGGAAAAACTGTTTTTT,CASSYWRPGQGEKLFF
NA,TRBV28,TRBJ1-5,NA,TGTGCCAGCACTCTAGGGGCTCAGCCCCAGCATTTT,CASTLGAQPQHF
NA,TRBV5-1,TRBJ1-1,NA,TGCGCCAGCAGCTTGGGGGGGACCATGGGAGCTTTCTTT,CASSLGGTMGAFF
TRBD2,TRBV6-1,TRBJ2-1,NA,TGTGCCAGCAGTGTTGCCGGGACTAGCCTCTACAATGAGCAGTTCTTC,CASSVAGTSLYNEQFF
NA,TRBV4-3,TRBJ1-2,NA,TGCGCCAGCAGCCCAGCAGGCAGCTATGGCTACACCTTC,CASSPAGSYGYTF
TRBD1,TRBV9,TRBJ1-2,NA,TGTGCCAGCAGTCTAATCGACAGGGGCGCTGGCTACACCTTC,CASSLIDRGAGYTF
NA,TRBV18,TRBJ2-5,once,TGTGCCAGCTCACGCAGCAGAGAGACCCAGTACTTC,CASSRSRETQYF
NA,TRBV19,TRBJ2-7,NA,TGTGCCAGTAGCAGAGACCCCTCCTACGAGCAGTACTTC,CASSRDPSYEQYF
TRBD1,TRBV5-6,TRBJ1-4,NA,TGTGCCAGCAGCTTGTTGGAAGGGGGCGGAAAACTGTTTTTT,CASSLLEGGGKLFF
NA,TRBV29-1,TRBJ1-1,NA,TGCAGCGTTGAAGGCGGGGTGGCTGAAGCTTTCTTT,CSVEGGVAEAFF
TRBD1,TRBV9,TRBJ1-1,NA,TGTGCCAGCAGCCCGGGACAGGCTCTTGAAGCTTTCTTT,CASSPGQALEAFF
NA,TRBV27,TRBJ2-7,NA,TGTGCCAGCAGCCGGAACAAGGTGTCCTACGAGCAGTACTTC,CASSRNKVSYEQYF
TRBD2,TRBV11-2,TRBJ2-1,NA,TGTGCCAGCAGCACACTAGCGGGAGTTGGGAATGAGCAGTTCTTC,CASSTLAGVGNEQFF
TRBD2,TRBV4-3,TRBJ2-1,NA,TGCGCCAGCAGCCAAGGGACTAGCGGGAGTTACAATGAGCAGTTCTTC,CASSQGTSGSYNEQFF
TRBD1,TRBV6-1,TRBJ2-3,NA,TGTGCCAGCAGCCCAGGACAGGGGCCCACAGATACGCAGTATTTT,CASSPGQGPTDTQYF
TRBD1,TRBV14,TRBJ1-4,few,TGTGCCAGCAGCCTACAGGGGCGAAAACTGTTTTTT,CASSLQGRKLFF
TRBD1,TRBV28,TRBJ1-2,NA,TGTGCCAGCACCCCGACAGGGGATTATGGCTACACCTTC,CASTPTGDYGYTF
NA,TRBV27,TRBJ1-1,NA,TGTGCCAGCAGTTTATCGATTGTCCGGGGGCGAAGGACTGAAGCTTTCTTT,CASSLSIVRGRRTEAFF
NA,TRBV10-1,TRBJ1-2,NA,TGCGCCAGCTCGCAGGGGCTTAACTATGGCTACACCTTC,CASSQGLNYGYTF
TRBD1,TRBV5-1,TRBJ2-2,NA,TGCGCCAGCAGCTTCCTCACTGGACAGGCGGAGAACACCGGGGAGCTGTTTTTT,CASSFLTGQAENTGELFF
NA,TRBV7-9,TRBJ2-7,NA,TGTGCCAGCAGCTTAGGGCGGATGGGGCGCGGGATGGTCACCGAGCAGTACTTC,CASSLGRMGRGMVTEQYF
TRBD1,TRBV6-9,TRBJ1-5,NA,TGTGCCAGCAGTTTAGGGACAGGGGGAGATCAGCCCCAGCATTTT,CASSLGTGGDQPQHF
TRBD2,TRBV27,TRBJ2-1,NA,TGTGCCAGCAGTCCGGGACTAGGGGGGTACAATGAGCAGTTCTTC,CASSPGLGGYNEQFF
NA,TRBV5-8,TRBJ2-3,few,TGTGCCAGCAGCTTATTCTCCGGGACGGGAATCACAGATACGCAGTATTTT,CASSLFSGTGITDTQYF
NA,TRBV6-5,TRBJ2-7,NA,TGTGCCAGCGGGGATGGAGAGCAGTACTTC,CASGDGEQYF
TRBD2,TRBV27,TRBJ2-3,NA,TGTGCCAGCAGGACTAGCGGGATTCCAGATACGCAGTATTTT,CASRTSGIPDTQYF
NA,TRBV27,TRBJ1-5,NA,TGTGCCAGCACCTCGCCTGGTTCGGTTTCTCAGCCCCAGCATTTT,CASTSPGSVSQPQHF
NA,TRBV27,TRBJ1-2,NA,TGTGCCAGCAGTTTATCGATTAGGGCGGGCTATGGCTACACCTTC,CASSLSIRAGYGYTF
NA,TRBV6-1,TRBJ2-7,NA,TGTGCCAGCAGTGTTTCTTTCCCCGGGAGTGGATACGAGCAGTACTTC,CASSVSFPGSGYEQYF
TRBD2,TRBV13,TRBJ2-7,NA,TGTGCCAGCAGCCGCCTACTAGCGGGAGGGCCCTACGAGCAGTACTTC,CASSRLLAGGPYEQYF
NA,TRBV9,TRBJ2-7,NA,TGTGCCAGCAGCGTAGCCCCTAGCGAGTCCTACGAGCAGTACTTC,CASSVAPSESYEQYF
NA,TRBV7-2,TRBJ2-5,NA,TGTGCCAGCAGCTTCGGACTCAAACAAGAGACCCAGTACTTC,CASSFGLKQETQYF
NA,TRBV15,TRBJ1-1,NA,TGTGCCACCAGCAGAGGATCCCTTTACGCCCGGGACACTGAAGCTTTCTTT,CATSRGSLYARDTEAFF
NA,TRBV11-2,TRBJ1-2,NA,TGTGCCAGCAGCTTAGGTAGGGGAGTGGACTATGGCTACACCTTC,CASSLGRGVDYGYTF
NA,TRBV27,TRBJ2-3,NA,TGTGCCAGCAGACCTCGAGGAGGGGCCCTCACAGATACGCAGTATTTT,CASRPRGGALTDTQYF
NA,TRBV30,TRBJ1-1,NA,TGTGCCTGGAGTCCAAATTATGTGAACACTGAAGCTTTCTTT,CAWSPNYVNTEAFF
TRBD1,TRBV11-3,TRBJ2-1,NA,TGTGCCAGCAGCCAGGGACAGGACTCCTACAATGAGCAGTTCTTC,CASSQGQDSYNEQFF
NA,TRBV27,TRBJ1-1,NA,TGTGCCAGCAGTTTATTAAGTGACAGCCCTTTGGGCACTGAAGCTTTCTTT,CASSLLSDSPLGTEAFF
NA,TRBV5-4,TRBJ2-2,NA,TGTGCCAGCAGCTTGTGGGGGGTACAGGCCGGGGAGCTGTTTTTT,CASSLWGVQAGELFF
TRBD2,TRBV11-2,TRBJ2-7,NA,TGTGCCAGCCTAGGGACTAGCGGGACCTACGAGCAGTACTTC,CASLGTSGTYEQYF
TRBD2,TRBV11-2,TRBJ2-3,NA,TGTGCCAGCAGCCTACTAGCGGGCAGAAGGGCCGCAGATACGCAGTATTTT,CASSLLAGRRAADTQYF
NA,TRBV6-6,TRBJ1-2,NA,TGTGCCAGCAGTTACTTCCAGGGCTACACCTTC,CASSYFQGYTF
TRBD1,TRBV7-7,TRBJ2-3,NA,TGTGCCAGCGGAACAGGGGGGACAGATACGCAGTATTTT,CASGTGGTDTQYF
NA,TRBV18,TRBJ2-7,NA,TGTGCCAGCTCAACAGCCTACGAGCAGTACTTC,CASSTAYEQYF
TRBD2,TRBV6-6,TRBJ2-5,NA,TGTGCCAGCAGTTCCGGGACGGGAGGGCAAGAGACCCAGTACTTC,CASSSGTGGQETQYF
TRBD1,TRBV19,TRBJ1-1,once,TGTGCCAGTGGGACAGAGCCGAACACTGAAGCTTTCTTT,CASGTEPNTEAFF
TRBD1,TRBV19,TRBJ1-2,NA,TGTGCCAGTAGTATAGATCACGGGACAGGGCTTAACTATGGCTACACCTTC,CASSIDHGTGLNYGYTF
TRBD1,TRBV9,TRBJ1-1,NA,TGTGCCAGCAGCGTAGCTGTACAGGGGGCCGGAGCTTTCTTT,CASSVAVQGAGAFF
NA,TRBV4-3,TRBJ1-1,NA,TGCGCCAGCAGCCAAGGGAGGGCCACTGAAGCTTTCTTT,CASSQGRATEAFF
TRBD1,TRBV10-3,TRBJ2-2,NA,TGTGCCATCAGTGAAAGAGAGAGGGGGCCCACCGGGGAGCTGTTTTTT,CAISERERGPTGELFF
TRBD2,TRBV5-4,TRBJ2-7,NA,TGTGCCAGCAGCTCGTCGGGGGGGAGGGCCTACGAGCAGTACTTC,CASSSSGGRAYEQYF
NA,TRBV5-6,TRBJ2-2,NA,TGTGCCAGCAGCCCTGTAGGGAGGATCAACACCGGGGAGCTGTTTTTT,CASSPVGRINTGELFF
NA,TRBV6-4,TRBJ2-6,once,TGTGCCAGCAGTGCTCCCTTCCGACTGCGCCAAAACTCTGGGGCCAACGTCCTGACTTTC,CASSAPFRLRQNSGANVLTF